This is a list of T cell receptor beta chains from one sample in a study of regulatory T cells in long-lasting Graves disease. TCRdb re-called the multiplex PCR reads through MiXCR, storing one row per CDR3 protein. The repertoire has fewer than 650,000 distinct CDR3 sequences, 15% to 20% of them found once; the top ten carry about 12%. This sample was shared with a second study, whose subject was T cells in Graves' hyperthyroidism and ophthalmopathy.

Material: peripheral blood mononuclear cells (PBMCs), obtained at new diagnosis, from a patient treated with antithyroid drugs. These receptor sequences come from a man between 18 and 29 years old with Graves disease. Each CDR3 is given with its conserved first and last residue. The D gene is left open where the match is weak. Clone size is shown for a subset of rows, as once, few, many or a class of expanded clone.

clone_size: many
v_call: TRBV20-1
d_call: TRBD1
j_call: TRBJ2-7
cdr3_nt: TGCAGTGCTAGACACGAGGCAGGGGGCTTGCACGAGCAGTACTTC
cdr3_aa: CSARHEAGGLHEQYF

clone_size: many
v_call: TRBV5-1
d_call: TRBD2
j_call: TRBJ2-1
cdr3_nt: TGCGCCGCATCAGCGGGAGTACAAGGGAATGAGCAGTTCTTC
cdr3_aa: CAASAGVQGNEQFF

clone_size: many
v_call: TRBV11-1
d_call: TRBD2
j_call: TRBJ2-5
cdr3_nt: TGTGCCAGCAGCTCAAGGACTAGGGAAGAGACCCAGTACTTC
cdr3_aa: CASSSRTREETQYF

clone_size: many
v_call: TRBV7-9
d_call: -
j_call: TRBJ2-5
cdr3_nt: TGTGCCAGCAGCCTAGACCGGGGACGGGAGAGGGAGACCCAGTACTTC
cdr3_aa: CASSLDRGRERETQYF

clone_size: medium-sized
v_call: TRBV7-2
d_call: TRBD2
j_call: TRBJ2-1
cdr3_nt: TGTGCCAGCTGCAGCGGGGGGAGCTCCTACAATGAGCAGTTCTTC
cdr3_aa: CASCSGGSSYNEQFF

clone_size: many
v_call: TRBV6-2/TRBV6-3
d_call: -
j_call: TRBJ2-1
cdr3_nt: TGTGCCAGCAGTAAACACTCGGACAATGAGCAGTTCTTC
cdr3_aa: CASSKHSDNEQFF

clone_size: many
v_call: TRBV7-3
d_call: -
j_call: TRBJ2-1
cdr3_nt: TGTGCCAGCAGCTTAAGTGGGAAAGGGGTCAATGAGCAGTTCTTC
cdr3_aa: CASSLSGKGVNEQFF

clone_size: once
v_call: TRBV5-6
d_call: -
j_call: TRBJ2-7
cdr3_nt: TGTGCCAGCAGCTTCGTACAAGGAGGCCTCGCGGGAGAGCAGTACTTC
cdr3_aa: CASSFVQGGLAGEQYF

clone_size: few
v_call: TRBV19
d_call: -
j_call: TRBJ2-1
cdr3_nt: TGTGCCAGTAGTATGCACTTATCCGGGACACCGTGGAACAATGAGCAGTTCTTC
cdr3_aa: CASSMHLSGTPWNNEQFF

clone_size: many
v_call: TRBV20-1
d_call: TRBD1
j_call: TRBJ1-1
cdr3_nt: TGCAGTGCCCCGGGACAGCAGAACACTGAAGCTTTCTTT
cdr3_aa: CSAPGQQNTEAFF

clone_size: many
v_call: TRBV24-1
d_call: -
j_call: TRBJ2-5
cdr3_nt: TGTGCCACCAGTGATCCTTCGGCAGGGGCTTTGGAGACCCAGTACTTC
cdr3_aa: CATSDPSAGALETQYF

clone_size: -
v_call: TRBV15
d_call: TRBD1
j_call: TRBJ2-5
cdr3_nt: TGTGCCGCCAGCAGAGAGGGGGCAGAGACCCAGTACTTC
cdr3_aa: CAASREGAETQYF

clone_size: -
v_call: TRBV27
d_call: TRBD1
j_call: TRBJ1-1
cdr3_nt: TGTGCCAGCAGTTTCCAGGGGGCAGGGGACACTGAAGCTTTCTTT
cdr3_aa: CASSFQGAGDTEAFF

clone_size: many
v_call: TRBV28
d_call: -
j_call: TRBJ2-7
cdr3_nt: TGTGCCAGCAGTTTATGGGGGACGGTTACCTACGAGCAGTACTTC
cdr3_aa: CASSLWGTVTYEQYF

clone_size: -
v_call: TRBV9
d_call: -
j_call: TRBJ2-7
cdr3_nt: TGTGCCAGCAGCGTAGGGTTGGAGGGCTCCTACGAGCAGTACTTC
cdr3_aa: CASSVGLEGSYEQYF

clone_size: few
v_call: TRBV4-1
d_call: TRBD1
j_call: TRBJ1-1
cdr3_nt: TGCGCCAGCAGCCAGGACCGGGACAGCGCTGAAGCTTTCTTT
cdr3_aa: CASSQDRDSAEAFF

clone_size: many
v_call: TRBV2
d_call: -
j_call: TRBJ2-1
cdr3_nt: TGTGCCAGCAGTGAGTTATATGAGCAGTTCTTC
cdr3_aa: CASSELYEQFF

clone_size: many
v_call: TRBV7-9
d_call: -
j_call: TRBJ2-7
cdr3_nt: TGTGCCAGCAGCTCCTCCCGGGTACGCTACGAGCAGTACTTC
cdr3_aa: CASSSSRVRYEQYF

clone_size: -
v_call: TRBV7-9
d_call: TRBD2
j_call: TRBJ2-2
cdr3_nt: TGTGCCAGCAGCTCAGACCTCTCGGGACTAGCGCAAAAGTACCGCACCGGGGAGCTGTTTTTT
cdr3_aa: CASSSDLSGLAQKYRTGELFF

clone_size: few
v_call: TRBV3-1
d_call: TRBD1
j_call: TRBJ1-2
cdr3_nt: TGTGCCAGCAGCCTCCGGGACAGGGGGAACTATGGCTACACCTTC
cdr3_aa: CASSLRDRGNYGYTF

clone_size: few
v_call: TRBV11-3
d_call: -
j_call: TRBJ2-3
cdr3_nt: TGTGCCAGCAGCTTAGGACTACGTGGCACAGATACGCAGTATTTT
cdr3_aa: CASSLGLRGTDTQYF

clone_size: -
v_call: TRBV12-3/TRBV12-4
d_call: -
j_call: TRBJ1-1
cdr3_nt: TGTGCCAGCAACCTAGCGGGGGTAGCGGCTTTCTTT
cdr3_aa: CASNLAGVAAFF

clone_size: -
v_call: TRBV20-1
d_call: TRBD1
j_call: TRBJ1-6
cdr3_nt: TGCAGTGCTAGCGGACAGGGGAATTCACCCCTCCACTTT
cdr3_aa: CSASGQGNSPLHF

clone_size: -
v_call: TRBV7-8
d_call: -
j_call: TRBJ1-2
cdr3_nt: TGTGCCAGCAGCTTAGGACGGATGCTCGATGGCTACACCTTC
cdr3_aa: CASSLGRMLDGYTF

clone_size: few
v_call: TRBV6-5
d_call: TRBD1
j_call: TRBJ1-2
cdr3_nt: TGTGCCAGCAGTTTCGGACAGGGTCTCTATGGCTACACCTTC
cdr3_aa: CASSFGQGLYGYTF

clone_size: many
v_call: TRBV5-1
d_call: TRBD2
j_call: TRBJ2-1
cdr3_nt: TGCGCCAGCAGCTCTTTAGCGGGACCTGAGCAGTTCTTC
cdr3_aa: CASSSLAGPEQFF

clone_size: many
v_call: TRBV6-2/TRBV6-3
d_call: -
j_call: TRBJ2-3
cdr3_nt: TGTGCCAGCAGTGGCCCTGGTGGCTACACAGATACGCAGTATTTT
cdr3_aa: CASSGPGGYTDTQYF

clone_size: -
v_call: TRBV10-3
d_call: -
j_call: TRBJ1-2
cdr3_nt: TGTGCCATCAGTGATTCGGGATACCATGGCTACACCTTC
cdr3_aa: CAISDSGYHGYTF

clone_size: many
v_call: TRBV20-1
d_call: TRBD2
j_call: TRBJ2-5
cdr3_nt: TGCAGTGGGGGACTAGCGGGGCAAGAGACCCAGTACTTC
cdr3_aa: CSGGLAGQETQYF

clone_size: -
v_call: TRBV20-1
d_call: -
j_call: TRBJ1-3
cdr3_nt: TGCAGTGCTACAAAAAGGGAGGCTGGAAACACCATATATTTT
cdr3_aa: CSATKREAGNTIYF

clone_size: -
v_call: TRBV7-6
d_call: -
j_call: TRBJ1-6
cdr3_nt: TGTGCCAGCAGCTTAGAAGGGGATTCACCCCTCCACTTT
cdr3_aa: CASSLEGDSPLHF

clone_size: -
v_call: TRBV28
d_call: -
j_call: TRBJ1-1
cdr3_nt: TGTGCCAGCAGTTCCCCTACCCCAGTCGACAGGATGAACACTGAAGCTTTCTTT
cdr3_aa: CASSSPTPVDRMNTEAFF

clone_size: -
v_call: TRBV13
d_call: -
j_call: TRBJ1-5
cdr3_nt: TGTGCCAGCAGCTTATCGGGGATTCAGCCCCAGCATTTT
cdr3_aa: CASSLSGIQPQHF

clone_size: -
v_call: TRBV14
d_call: -
j_call: TRBJ1-6
cdr3_nt: TGTGCCAGCAGCCAAGAAGTTTTTAGATCACCCCTCCACTTT
cdr3_aa: CASSQEVFRSPLHF

clone_size: -
v_call: TRBV6-2/TRBV6-3
d_call: TRBD1
j_call: TRBJ2-1
cdr3_nt: TGTGCCAGCAGCTGGGACAGGGGGCTAGTGGACGAGCAGTTCTTC
cdr3_aa: CASSWDRGLVDEQFF

clone_size: -
v_call: TRBV20-1
d_call: -
j_call: TRBJ1-1
cdr3_nt: TGCAGTGCTAACGGGGGGCGTAGTGAAGCTTTCTTT
cdr3_aa: CSANGGRSEAFF

clone_size: many
v_call: TRBV28
d_call: -
j_call: TRBJ2-7
cdr3_nt: TGTGCCAGCAGTCCCCCAACCATAAACTCCTACGAGCAGTACTTC
cdr3_aa: CASSPPTINSYEQYF

clone_size: few
v_call: TRBV5-5
d_call: -
j_call: TRBJ1-1
cdr3_nt: TGTGCCAGCAGCTCCCCGGGACAAACGGGCACTGAAGCTTTCTTT
cdr3_aa: CASSSPGQTGTEAFF

clone_size: -
v_call: TRBV24-1
d_call: TRBD1
j_call: TRBJ2-3
cdr3_nt: TGTGCCACCAGTGATTTGAAGGACAGGGGGAGCACAGATACGCAGTATTTT
cdr3_aa: CATSDLKDRGSTDTQYF

clone_size: many
v_call: TRBV6-5
d_call: -
j_call: TRBJ2-2
cdr3_nt: TGTGCCAGCAGTTATTACCCTTACAGGACCGCCCCCGGGGAGCTGTTTTTT
cdr3_aa: CASSYYPYRTAPGELFF

clone_size: -
v_call: TRBV20-1
d_call: TRBD2
j_call: TRBJ2-2
cdr3_nt: TGCAGTGCTAGAGATCCGGGCGGGGGGGACACCGGGGAGCTGTTTTTT
cdr3_aa: CSARDPGGGDTGELFF

clone_size: many
v_call: TRBV28
d_call: TRBD1
j_call: TRBJ1-2
cdr3_nt: TGTGCCAGCAGCGCCACACCGGGACAGGGGAACTATGGCTACACCTTC
cdr3_aa: CASSATPGQGNYGYTF

clone_size: -
v_call: TRBV28
d_call: -
j_call: TRBJ2-1
cdr3_nt: TGTGCCATCAGTTTATACGTCGGGGGAAACTACAATGAGCAGTTCTTC
cdr3_aa: CAISLYVGGNYNEQFF